This T cell receptor beta chain was profiled in a study of cytomegalovirus exposure and HLA in healthy donors (dated by TCRdb to the late 2010s). Regarding the study in general: An earlier analysis of roughly 610 of the donors reported approximately 300 Gb of sequence data and 95 million to 140 million unique TCR beta sequences obtained from about 200 million T cells. Roughly 300 gigabases of sequencing data and tens of millions of unique TCR sequences were included in an early release covering several hundred HLA-typed donors. Among the approximately 400 genotyped donors, 81% belonged to the genetic ancestry cluster associated with self-reported Caucasian donors. The study aimed to test whether cataloging public T cell receptors could reveal signatures of past pathogen exposure. The T cell repertoires of several hundred subjects were profiled by immunosequencing and related to cytomegalovirus serostatus. A separate validation cohort of roughly 130 different subjects was used in addition to the roughly 670-subject first cohort. To predict cytomegalovirus infection status, the study brought together high-throughput TCR immunosequencing, statistical association of individual TCRs with disease status, and machine learning. A later analysis re-analyzed previously published TCR beta repertoires from about 730 donors and added high-resolution HLA genotyping to study TCR occurrence patterns. In the later analysis, no new phenotypic data were used to find candidate immune exposures; instead, reliance was placed on TCR beta sequences and their occurrence across donors. An earlier analysis of 587 of the donors applied high-throughput TCR beta sequencing to assess whether each TCR beta V gene segment acted as functional or pseudogenic. Donor age, sex, ethnicity and CMV serostatus were collected together with the repertoire data. Genome-wide SNP genotypes for about 65% of the roughly 700 donors were used in a later genetic analysis, which treated that subset as a discovery cohort. All discovery cohort repertoires had been generated using a single sequencing platform. Both class I and class II loci were covered by HLA typing, at four-digit resolution. Typing coverage varied by locus: roughly 629-640 donors for A, B, C, DRB1 and DQB1; approximately 520 for DQA1; approximately 570 for DPA1; more than 450 for DPB1. Four or five DR-DQ haplotypes were treated as single units for association and clustering because of strong linkage in the cohort. Across 398 genotyped donors of the cohort, an average of about 240,000 unique TCR beta nucleotide sequences per donor were sequenced, and approximately 17% of those sequences were non-productive. The research as a whole found: Correlated functional status among segregating V segments might reflect linkage disequilibrium, but an unknown experimental factor could not be ruled out. In a later genetic analysis, fewer N-insertions in productive TCRs were reported among donors in an Asian-associated ancestry cluster than the roughly 700-donor mean. Because HLA typing was missing for some donors at each locus, association tests included only the typed subset. Cytomegalovirus status was reported to be diagnosed by the classifier with high specificity and sensitivity in both the original and validation cohorts. A later analysis found that most CMV-associated TCR beta chains appeared HLA-restricted, with HLA associations seemingly driven largely by CMV exposure. The authors suggested that the approach could potentially be generalized to other disease states and immunological phenotypes. Immune exposure information for the cohort was limited to CMV serostatus. Because counts were too low, more than 15 rarely observed V segments, including chromosome 9 orphons, were excluded from the earlier analysis of under 650 of the donors. A later analysis found that TCR association rates varied across HLA loci, with DRB1 alleles showing the most associated TCRs and HLA-C alleles the fewest. An association between a missense DCLRE1C variant and V-gene and J-gene trimming of TCR beta chains was found in a later genetic analysis and replicated in an independent cohort. The presence/absence analyses assumed that sequencing depth was roughly uniform across donors, and that assumption may not be true. Because the 87-base-pair reads could not distinguish some IMGT-functional V segments, including TRBV6-2 and TRBV6-3, those segments were excluded. Specific HLA alleles were associated with around 18,000 TCR beta sequences at a false discovery rate of 0.05 in a later analysis. Strong co-occurrence of HLA alleles, especially DR and DQ, made assigning TCR associations to individual alleles difficult. In vitro tests confirmed that three of the cytomegalovirus-associated TCR beta chains recognize cytomegalovirus antigens. Most TCR sequences were seen in very few donors, while some public TCRs were found in many individuals. According to a later analysis, parvovirus B19, influenza, CMV and Epstein-Barr virus appeared linked to several top co-occurrence clusters. In this cohort, only TCR beta chains were sequenced, and detectable features were limited by the absence of alpha or paired-chain data. A cluster of highly shared sequence variants was judged likely to be a technical artifact of the sequencing pipeline. In an earlier analysis of approximately 590 of the donors, most TCR beta V segments appeared in productive rearrangements about 87% or about 30% of the time, broadly matching IMGT annotations. A later analysis found that HLA-associated TCR beta chains were more clonally expanded and had lower generation probabilities than equally common non-associated chains. In the study, some 160 TCR beta chains were listed as associated with cytomegalovirus. A further reported finding was that TCR beta sequences accurately predicted the HLA-A and HLA-B alleles for most subjects in the first cohort.

Trimming leaves V shorter by 7 bases and J shorter by 8 bases, with the junction holding 8 bases beyond the gene matches. CDR1 and CDR2 were assigned from the germline V gene as SNHLY and FYNNEI. From the cysteine up to the phenylalanine, the CDR3 has a length of 13 residues. The kept DNA is CDR3 alone, 39 bases in frame from the first base. Notes on this clone: The antigen this receptor binds is unknown. Base qualities are not provided; no much larger clone lies one nucleotide away.

The cohort comprised 550 to 700 healthy bone marrow donors. All cohort members were sampled while nominally healthy, although unrecorded immune exposures were likely present. The donor was CMV seropositive and belonged to the group of a few hundred seropositive cohort members. Each donor provided a peripheral blood sample, and peripheral blood mononuclear cells were used for TCR beta sequencing. The Qiagen DNeasy Blood Extraction Kit was used to extract genomic DNA from the blood cell samples. Receptors were amplified or captured by the immunoSEQ multiplex PCR assay. For the multiplex PCR, a mixture combining 60 forward primers for TCR Vbeta segments and 13 reverse primers for TCR Jbeta segments was used. The CDR3 region of rearranged TCR beta genes was amplified from genomic DNA by a multiplex PCR assay. On the Illumina HiSeq System, the amplified TCR beta libraries were sequenced as 87-base-pair reads. Concerning the study's data processing: Across the 500 to 700 repertoires, a later analysis counted 80 million or so unique TCR beta chains, around 10 million of which were shared by at least two donors. Raw reads were error-corrected and collapsed into unique sequences by a nearest-neighbor algorithm in which closely related sequences were merged to remove PCR and sequencing errors. Alignment of CDR3 sequences to IMGT reference sequences was used to assign V, D and J gene segments. Each retained sequence needed at least a six-nucleotide match to both a V gene segment and a J gene segment. Rearrangements were called productive when the CDR3 lacked stop codons and stayed in frame with V and J; all others were non-productive. CDR3 was defined by IMGT convention, running from the second conserved V-encoded cysteine to the conserved J-encoded phenylalanine. The earlier analysis of fewer than 750 of the donors excluded sequences that lacked an unambiguous match to a single V gene segment. An earlier analysis of a few hundred of the donors called V segments functional above 56.7% productive rearrangements and segregating when the between-donor standard deviation exceeded 5%. A statistical classification framework was built for diagnosing cytomegalovirus status from the catalog of TCR beta chain sequences. In a later analysis, V and J genes were assigned by comparing TCR nucleotide sequences against IMGT/GENE-DB human TR gene sequences. The TCRdist pipeline was used in a later analysis to assign CDR3 sequences and most-parsimonious VDJ recombination scenarios. A later analysis defined each TCR beta chain by its CDR3 amino acid sequence plus V-gene family, and excluded reads lacking a unique V-gene family. To address suspected cross-contamination and a sequencing artifact, a later analysis removed over 500 highly shared, low-generation-probability nucleotide sequences. For each public chain, a later analysis derived a clonal expansion index from normalized ranks of inferred template counts within each repertoire. A later analysis computed generation probabilities with a VDJ recombination model fitted to out-of-frame rearrangements, and checked the results against IGoR. In a later analysis, hypergeometric tests were used to score TCR-TCR, TCR-HLA and TCR-CMV co-occurrence, with a repertoire-size bias correction applied to TCR pairs. A later analysis estimated false discovery rates by permuting HLA or CMV assignments 20 times. A later analysis grouped co-occurring TCRs with DBSCAN, adding TCRdist sequence similarity when clustering within HLA-allele-positive subsets. Repertoires with fewer than 30,000 or more than 120,000 public chains, plus five repertoires with anomalous nucleotide sharing, were excluded from co-occurrence clustering. TCRdb re-hosts the immuneACCESS table, in-frame sequences only. Its copies lack some clones; in the studies checked, an unresolved V gene accounts for under half of them, and the cause for the rest is not known. The V and J calls and the clone size are those of that table, but D and trimming were determined from the DNA. Across this sample there are 120,000 to 150,000 clones, with 79% seen only once. Jointly, the top ten make up around 7% of the sample.

Source material: PBMCs. The source is a woman in her 40s in good health and CMV-seropositive. The chain joins TRBV2 to TRBJ2-4, with TRBD1 identical over 7 junction bases. The DNA sequence is given as TGTGCCAGCAATCGAGACAGGGTTGACATTCAGTACTTC. This codes for CASNRDRVDIQYF.